This T cell receptor (beta chain) was sequenced during a study of blood T cell repertoires in COVID-19. Authors' analysis steps: Amplification of reference gene primers provided the estimated nucleated cell counts. Using immunoSEQ multiplex PCR, the repertoire was profiled, and TCRdb retains in-frame clones only, with some absent. V, J and clone size derive from that table, while D and trimming were established from the DNA sequence. The data contain 150,000 or so clones, more than 65% of them seen just once; the ten biggest clones take up approximately 5.6%. Participants were aged about 18 to 100 years from about 25 US areas. The CDR3 is made up of 18 amino acids. CDR1 and CDR2 from the germline V gene are MGHRA and YSYEKL. The junction had 12 bases not matched to a gene; V was cut back by 2 bases and J by 0 bases. This clone has only a few counts.

Sequenced: PBMCs or T cells enriched from blood (not recorded which). The gene calls are TRBV4-1 and TRBJ2-7; TRBD1 matches at 8 bases. This receptor was taken from a woman aged 40 to 50 with acute COVID-19. The CDR3 DNA is TGCGCCAGCAGCCAACAAGGGACAGGTCGTTCTAGCTCCTACGAGCAGTACTTC. Translation gives CASSQQGTGRSSSYEQYF.